The T cell receptor (beta chain) under discussion was sequenced for a study of lymphopenia after photon versus proton radiotherapy. Broader study findings: Post-nadir TCR diversity decline inversely tracked overall survival among those who died. After lymphocyte nadir, photon-treated repertoires showed oligoclonal expansion, especially CD8+ Temra.

Clones were read by immunoSEQ multiplex PCR, and TCRdb kept only the in-frame ones, dropping some. The repertoire holds some 28,000 clones, with around 82% as singletons. This CDR3 comprises 12 residues. Losses at the gene ends were 7 bases for V and 7 bases for J; bases not matched to a gene: 6. Looked up from germline, CDR1 is MNHNY and CDR2 is SVGAGI (reference sequence). This clone is a singleton in its sample. Its target is unknown. V usage is TRBV6-6 and J usage is TRBJ2-7; TRBD2 aligns across 8 bases. Specimen: peripheral blood, collected from a patient treated with photon-based radiotherapy. This clonotype was sampled from a man aged 50-59 years with gastric cancer. The CDR3: CASKRGLYEQYF. Here the CDR3 DNA reads TGTGCCAGCAAGCGGGGGCTTTATGAGCAGTACTTC.